This T cell receptor beta chain was obtained from a study of blood T cell repertoires in COVID-19. Self-reported history from a screening survey and questionnaire set each donor's cohort. Profiling relied on immunoSEQ multiplex PCR, and the TCRdb table lists in-frame clones only, not all of them. Among 150,000 to 200,000 clones listed, over 80% were seen once. The germline V and J ends were trimmed by 2 bases and 0 bases, with 8 bases remaining between them. The germline gives CDR1 SGDLS, CDR2 YYNGEE. This CDR3 region has 14 residues. Specimen: PBMCs or T cells enriched from blood (not recorded which). This TCR was recovered from a man between 65 and 85 years old who had been exposed to COVID-19. The gene calls are TRBV9 and TRBJ1-2; the D is unclear. The CDR3 spells CASSVDWSNYGYTF. CDR3 coding DNA: TGTGCCAGCAGCGTCGACTGGTCTAACTATGGCTACACCTTC.